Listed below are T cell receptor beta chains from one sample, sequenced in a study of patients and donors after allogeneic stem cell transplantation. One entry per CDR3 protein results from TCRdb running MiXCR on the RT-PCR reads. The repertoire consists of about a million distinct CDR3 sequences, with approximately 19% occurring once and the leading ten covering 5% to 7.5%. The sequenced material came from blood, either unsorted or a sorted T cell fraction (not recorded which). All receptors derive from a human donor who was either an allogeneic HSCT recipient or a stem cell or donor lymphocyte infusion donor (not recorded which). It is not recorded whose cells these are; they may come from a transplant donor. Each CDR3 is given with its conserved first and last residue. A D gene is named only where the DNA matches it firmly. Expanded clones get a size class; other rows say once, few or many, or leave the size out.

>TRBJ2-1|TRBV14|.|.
CASSPTGGGWNYNEQFF
TGTGCCAGCAGCCCTACCGGAGGGGGCTGGAACTACAATGAGCAGTTCTTC
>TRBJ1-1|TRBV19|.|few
CASSSGNGGRTEAFF
TGTGCCAGTAGTTCGGGCAATGGCGGACGAACTGAAGCTTTCTTT
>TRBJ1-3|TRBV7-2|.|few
CASSPAGSSGNTIYF
TGTGCCAGCAGTCCCGCCGGTTCCTCTGGAAACACCATATATTTT
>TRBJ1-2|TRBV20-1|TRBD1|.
CSAIDRGSSHYGYTF
TGCAGTGCGATAGACAGGGGAAGCTCTCACTATGGCTACACCTTC
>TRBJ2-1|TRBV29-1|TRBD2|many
CSVEGFLAVDNEQFF
TGCAGCGTTGAGGGATTTCTAGCGGTCGACAATGAGCAGTTCTTC
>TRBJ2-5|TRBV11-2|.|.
CASSLGLREETQYF
TGTGCCAGCAGCTTAGGTCTGCGAGAAGAGACCCAGTACTTC
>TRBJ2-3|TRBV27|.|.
CASSATGTSPTSTDTQYF
TGTGCCAGCAGCGCGACTGGGACATCTCCGACTAGCACAGATACGCAGTATTTT
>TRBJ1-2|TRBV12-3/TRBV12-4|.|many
CASSSTGQISYGYTF
TGTGCCAGCAGTTCTACCGGACAGATTTCCTATGGCTACACCTTC
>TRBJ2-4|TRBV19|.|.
CASSRGIQYF
TGTGCCAGTAGTAGGGGCATTCAGTACTTC
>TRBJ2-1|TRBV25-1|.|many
CASSAPKLHEQFF
TGTGCCAGCAGTGCGCCCAAGTTACATGAGCAGTTCTTC
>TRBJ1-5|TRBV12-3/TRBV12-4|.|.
CASSFLGKPQHF
TGTGCCAGCAGTTTCCTCGGGAAGCCCCAGCATTTT
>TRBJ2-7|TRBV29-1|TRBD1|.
CSVQRQGAGQYF
TGCAGCGTCCAACGACAGGGGGCTGGGCAGTACTTC
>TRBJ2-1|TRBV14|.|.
CASSQDLAFTYNEQFF
TGTGCCAGCAGCCAAGATCTTGCGTTCACCTACAATGAGCAGTTCTTC
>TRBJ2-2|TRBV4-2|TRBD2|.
CASTPVMTSGADTGELFF
TGTGCCAGCACCCCTGTAATGACTAGCGGAGCCGACACCGGGGAGCTGTTTTTT
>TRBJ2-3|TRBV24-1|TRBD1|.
CATSVSGGQGITDTQYF
TGTGCCACCAGTGTCTCGGGGGGACAGGGGATCACAGATACGCAGTATTTT
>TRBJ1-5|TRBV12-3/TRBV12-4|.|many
CASSLGFNQPQHF
TGTGCCAGCAGCCTCGGGTTCAATCAGCCCCAGCATTTT
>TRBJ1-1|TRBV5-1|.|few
CASSLSLLNTEAFF
TGCGCCAGCAGCTTGAGTCTGCTAAACACTGAAGCTTTCTTT
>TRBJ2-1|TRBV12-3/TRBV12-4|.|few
CASSLVLPRNEQFF
TGTGCCAGCAGTTTAGTCCTACCTCGCAATGAGCAGTTCTTC
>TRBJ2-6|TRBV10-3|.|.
CAISESGYRSSGANVLTF
TGTGCCATCAGTGAGTCGGGCTACAGGAGCTCTGGGGCCAACGTCCTGACTTTC
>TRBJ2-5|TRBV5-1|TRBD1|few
CASSRTGGKQETQYF
TGCGCCAGCAGCCGGACAGGGGGGAAACAAGAGACCCAGTACTTC
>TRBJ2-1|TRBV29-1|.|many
CSGTGIYNEQFF
TGCAGCGGAACAGGGATATACAATGAGCAGTTCTTC
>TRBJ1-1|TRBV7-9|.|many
CASSQSGIEAFF
TGTGCCAGCAGCCAATCCGGGATTGAAGCTTTCTTT
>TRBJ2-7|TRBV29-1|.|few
CSVPRQRDKRHEQYF
TGCAGCGTCCCGAGGCAAAGGGACAAAAGACACGAGCAGTACTTC
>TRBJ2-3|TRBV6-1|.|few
CAIRGGSSTDTQYF
TGTGCCATCCGAGGGGGATCTAGCACAGATACGCAGTATTTT
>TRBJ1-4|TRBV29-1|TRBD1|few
CSVAGQGVGEKLFF
TGCAGCGTCGCGGGACAGGGGGTCGGTGAAAAACTGTTTTTT
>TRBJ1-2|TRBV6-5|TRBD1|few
CASSYLNRGPNYGYTF
TGTGCCAGCAGTTACTTAAACAGGGGGCCTAACTATGGCTACACCTTC
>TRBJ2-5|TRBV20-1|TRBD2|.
CSAPGAGGSQETQYF
TGCAGTGCCCCCGGGGCGGGGGGATCCCAAGAGACCCAGTACTTC
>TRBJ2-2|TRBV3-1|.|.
CASSQVTPRDTGELFF
TGTGCCAGCAGCCAAGTGACCCCGAGGGACACCGGGGAGCTGTTTTTT
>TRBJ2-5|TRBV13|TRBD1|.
CASSLEGASGGETQYF
TGTGCCAGCAGCTTAGAGGGGGCTTCAGGGGGAGAGACCCAGTACTTC
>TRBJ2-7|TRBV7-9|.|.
CASSTRPEYEQYF
TGTGCCAGCAGCACCCGACCGGAATACGAGCAGTACTTC
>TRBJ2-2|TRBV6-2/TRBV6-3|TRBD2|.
CASSYPSGGEELFF
TGTGCCAGCAGTTACCCTAGCGGGGGGGAGGAGCTGTTTTTT
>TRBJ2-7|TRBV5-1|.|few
CASSLDLTPNEQYF
TGCGCCAGCAGCTTGGACTTGACCCCAAACGAGCAGTACTTC
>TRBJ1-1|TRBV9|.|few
CASSAPRNTEAFF
TGTGCCAGCAGCGCCCCGAGGAACACTGAAGCTTTCTTT
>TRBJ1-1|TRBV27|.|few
CASSLGFGTPNTEAFF
TGTGCCAGCAGTTTAGGATTCGGGACACCGAACACTGAAGCTTTCTTT
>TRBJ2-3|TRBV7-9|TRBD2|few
CASSFGGSPTDTQYF
TGTGCCAGCAGCTTCGGCGGGAGTCCCACAGATACGCAGTATTTT
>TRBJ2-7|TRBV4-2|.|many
CASSQDPKAASQQYF
TGTGCCAGCAGCCAAGACCCGAAAGCGGCCAGTCAGCAGTACTTC
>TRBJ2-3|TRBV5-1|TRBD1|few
CASSSTGARTDTQYF
TGCGCCAGCAGCTCGACAGGGGCTCGCACAGATACGCAGTATTTT
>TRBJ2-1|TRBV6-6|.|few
CASSTGGTEQFF
TGTGCCAGCAGTACCGGTGGGACAGAGCAGTTCTTC
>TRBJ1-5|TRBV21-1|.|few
CAHPRGHGNQPQHF
TGTGCCCACCCCCGAGGACACGGTAATCAGCCCCAGCATTTT
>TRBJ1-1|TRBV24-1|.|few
CATSGGGPNTEAFF
TGTGCCACCAGTGGGGGAGGGCCGAACACTGAAGCTTTCTTT
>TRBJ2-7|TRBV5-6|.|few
CASSLFLRGYEQYF
TGTGCCAGCAGCTTGTTCTTACGAGGCTACGAGCAGTACTTC
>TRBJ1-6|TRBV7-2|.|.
CASRLGRPGRNSPLHF
TGTGCCAGCAGGTTAGGACGGCCAGGGCGTAATTCACCCCTCCACTTT
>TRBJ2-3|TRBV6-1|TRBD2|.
CARGGGVPDTQYF
TGTGCCAGGGGCGGGGGGGTACCAGATACGCAGTATTTT
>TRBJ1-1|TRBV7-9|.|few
CASSPVTDLLGAEAFF
TGTGCCAGCAGCCCTGTTACGGATCTATTAGGTGCTGAAGCTTTCTTT
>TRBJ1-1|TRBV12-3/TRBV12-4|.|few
CASTLWKGMNTEAFF
TGTGCCAGCACCCTCTGGAAGGGAATGAACACTGAAGCTTTCTTT
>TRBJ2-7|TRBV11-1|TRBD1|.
CASSPPDRGHEQYF
TGTGCCAGCAGCCCACCGGACAGGGGCCACGAGCAGTACTTC
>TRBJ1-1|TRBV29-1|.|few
CSGKETEAFF
TGCAGCGGGAAGGAGACTGAAGCTTTCTTT
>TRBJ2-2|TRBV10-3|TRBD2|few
CAISGLAGGRSGELFF
TGTGCCATCAGTGGACTAGCGGGGGGGCGTTCCGGGGAGCTGTTTTTT
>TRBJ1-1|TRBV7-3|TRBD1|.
CASSFQGARYTEAFF
TGTGCCAGCAGCTTTCAGGGGGCGCGGTACACTGAAGCTTTCTTT
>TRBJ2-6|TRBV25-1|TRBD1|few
CASSGDRPGANVLTF
TGTGCCAGCTCTGGGGACAGGCCTGGGGCCAACGTCCTGACTTTC
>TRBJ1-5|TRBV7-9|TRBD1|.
CASTYGDRDNQPQHF
TGTGCCAGCACCTATGGGGACAGGGACAATCAGCCCCAGCATTTT